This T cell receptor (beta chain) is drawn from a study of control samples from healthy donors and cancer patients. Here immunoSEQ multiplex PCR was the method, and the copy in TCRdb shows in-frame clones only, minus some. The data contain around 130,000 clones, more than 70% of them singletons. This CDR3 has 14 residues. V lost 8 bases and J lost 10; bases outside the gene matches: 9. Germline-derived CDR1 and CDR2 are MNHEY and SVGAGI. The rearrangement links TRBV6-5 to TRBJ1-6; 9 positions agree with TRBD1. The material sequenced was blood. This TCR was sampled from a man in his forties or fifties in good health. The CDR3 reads CASGLQGARSPLHF. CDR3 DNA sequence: TGTGCCAGCGGACTACAGGGGGCCAGGTCACCCCTCCACTTT.